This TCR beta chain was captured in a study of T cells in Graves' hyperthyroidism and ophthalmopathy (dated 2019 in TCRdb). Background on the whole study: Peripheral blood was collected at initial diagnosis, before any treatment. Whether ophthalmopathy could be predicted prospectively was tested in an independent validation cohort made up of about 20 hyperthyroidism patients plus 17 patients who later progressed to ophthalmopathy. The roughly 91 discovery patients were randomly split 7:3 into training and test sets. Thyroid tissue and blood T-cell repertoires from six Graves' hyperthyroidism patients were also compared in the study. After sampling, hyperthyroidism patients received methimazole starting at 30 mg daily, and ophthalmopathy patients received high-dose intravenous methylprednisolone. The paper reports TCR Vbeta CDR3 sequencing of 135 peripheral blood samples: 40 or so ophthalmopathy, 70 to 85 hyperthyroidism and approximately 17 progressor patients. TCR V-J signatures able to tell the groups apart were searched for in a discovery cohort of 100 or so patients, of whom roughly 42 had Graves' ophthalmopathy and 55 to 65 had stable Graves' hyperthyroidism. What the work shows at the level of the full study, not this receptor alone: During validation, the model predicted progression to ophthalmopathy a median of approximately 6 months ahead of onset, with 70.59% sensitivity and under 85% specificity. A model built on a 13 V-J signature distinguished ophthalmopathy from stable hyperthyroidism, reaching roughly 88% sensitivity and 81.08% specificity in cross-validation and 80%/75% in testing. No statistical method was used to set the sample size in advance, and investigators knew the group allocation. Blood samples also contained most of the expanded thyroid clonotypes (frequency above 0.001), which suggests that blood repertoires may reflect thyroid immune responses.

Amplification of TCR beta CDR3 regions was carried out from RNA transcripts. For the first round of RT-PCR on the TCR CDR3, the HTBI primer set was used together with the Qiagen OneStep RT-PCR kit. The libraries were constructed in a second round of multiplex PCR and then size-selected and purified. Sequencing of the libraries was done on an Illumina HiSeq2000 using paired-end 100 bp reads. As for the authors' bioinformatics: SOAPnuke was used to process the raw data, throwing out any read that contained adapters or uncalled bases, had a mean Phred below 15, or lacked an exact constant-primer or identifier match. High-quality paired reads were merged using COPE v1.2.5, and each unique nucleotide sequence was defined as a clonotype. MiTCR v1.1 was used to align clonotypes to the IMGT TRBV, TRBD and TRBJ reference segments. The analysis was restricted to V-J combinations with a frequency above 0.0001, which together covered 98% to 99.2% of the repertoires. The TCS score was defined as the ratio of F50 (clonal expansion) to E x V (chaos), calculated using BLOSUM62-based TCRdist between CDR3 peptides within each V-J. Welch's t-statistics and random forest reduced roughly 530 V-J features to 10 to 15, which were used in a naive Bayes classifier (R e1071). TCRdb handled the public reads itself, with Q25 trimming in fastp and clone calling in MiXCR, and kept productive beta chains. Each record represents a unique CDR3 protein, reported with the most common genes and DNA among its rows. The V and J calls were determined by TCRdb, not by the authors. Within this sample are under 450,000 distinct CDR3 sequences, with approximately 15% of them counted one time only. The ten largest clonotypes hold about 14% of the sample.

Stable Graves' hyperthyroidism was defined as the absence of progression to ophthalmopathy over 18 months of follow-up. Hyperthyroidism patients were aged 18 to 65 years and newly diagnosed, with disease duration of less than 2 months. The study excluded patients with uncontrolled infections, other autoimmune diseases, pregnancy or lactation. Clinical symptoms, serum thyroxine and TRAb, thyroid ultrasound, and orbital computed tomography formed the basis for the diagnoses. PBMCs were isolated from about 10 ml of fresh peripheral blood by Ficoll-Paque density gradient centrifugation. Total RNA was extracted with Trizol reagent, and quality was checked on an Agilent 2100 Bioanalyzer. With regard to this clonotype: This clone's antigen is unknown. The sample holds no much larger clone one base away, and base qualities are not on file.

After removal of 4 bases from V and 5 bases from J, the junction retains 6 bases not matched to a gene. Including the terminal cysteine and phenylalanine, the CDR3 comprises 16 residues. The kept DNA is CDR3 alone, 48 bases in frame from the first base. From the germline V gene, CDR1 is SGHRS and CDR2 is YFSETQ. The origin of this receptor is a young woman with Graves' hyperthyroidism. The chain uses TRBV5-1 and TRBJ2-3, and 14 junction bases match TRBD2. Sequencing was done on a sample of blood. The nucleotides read TGCGCCAGCAGCCCCTGGACTAGCGGGGGGAGAGATACGCAGTATTTT. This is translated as CASSPWTSGGRDTQYF. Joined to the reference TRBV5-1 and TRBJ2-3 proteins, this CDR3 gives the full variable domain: KAGVTQTPRYLIKTRGQQVTLSCSPISGHRSVSWYQQTPGQGLQFLFEYFSETQRNKGNFPGRFSGRQFSNSRSEMNVSTLELGDSALYLCASSPWTSGGRDTQYFGPGTRLTVL.